Presented here are 5 T cell receptor beta chains from one specimen sequenced in a study of blood T cell repertoires in COVID-19 (dated by TCRdb to between 2020 and 2021). The receptor library was made with the immunoSEQ multiplex PCR assay. TCRdb took over this immuneACCESS table, retaining in-frame rearrangements with V and J assigned. Such tables are incomplete; in checked studies, under half of the missing clones stem from an unresolved V gene, and the remainder is unexplained. This sample comprises about 15,000 clones, 76% of them detected only once. Clones ranked in the top ten supply around a third of the sample. The sequenced sample was peripheral blood. Source of these receptors: a man aged 70-80 years with active or convalescent COVID-19.

The rearrangement links TRBV19 to TRBJ2-3, with TRBD2 matching over 7 bases. This CDR3 is built from 18 residues. V gave up 4 bases and J gave up 4 bases; unmatched junction bases: 17. Germline-derived CDR1 and CDR2 are LNHDA and SQIVND (reference sequence). The CDR3 nucleotides are TGTGCCAGTAGTACCGTGACCCCGACTAGCAGAATGCCAGATACGCAGTATTTT. Protein sequence: CASSTVTPTSRMPDTQYF. Drawing the rest from reference TRBV19 and TRBJ2-3, the complete variable domain is DGGITQSPKYLFRKEGQNVTLSCEQNLNHDAMYWYRQDPGQGLRLIYYSQIVNDFQKGDIAEGYSVSREKKESFPLTVTSAQKNPTAFYLCASSTVTPTSRMPDTQYFGPGTRLTVL.

The rearrangement links TRBV5-4 to TRBJ2-1; 13 bases fit TRBD2. The CDR3 consists of 19 residues. In germline, CDR1 is SGHNT, CDR2 YYREEE (reference sequence). Trimming took 4 bases from V and 0 from J; bases not matched to a gene: 10. The CDR3 protein is CASSLGLAGFSSSYNEQFF. As DNA, the CDR3 is TGTGCCAGCAGCCTGGGACTAGCGGGGTTCAGTAGCTCCTACAATGAGCAGTTCTTC.

This chain uses TRBV11-2 with TRBJ1-1; TRBD1 is a possible D gene (6 bases). V shed 4 bases and J shed 4 bases, with 13 bases lying between them. The CDR3 has 14 residues. Germline CDR1 is SGHAT and CDR2 is FQNNGV. The chain's CDR3 is CASSSAGAITEAFF. The CDR3 DNA is TGTGCCAGCAGCTCAGCAGGGGCGATCACTGAAGCTTTCTTT.

This clone appeared a few times. The V call is TRBV7-2, the J call TRBJ2-7; possibly TRBD2 for D (5 bases). CDR3 length: 12 amino acids. Trimming removed 5 bases at V and 0 bases at J, with 5 bases between. Germline CDR1 and CDR2: SGHTA and FQGNSA. This chain's CDR3 is CASSGSSYEQYF. The CDR3 coding sequence is TGTGCCAGCAGCGGGAGCTCCTACGAGCAGTACTTC.

This chain uses TRBV5-4 with TRBJ2-5; 7 bases line up with TRBD1. CDR3 length: 13 amino acids. Unmatched junction bases numbered 2, after V lost 2 bases and J lost 4 bases. Germline V lookup: CDR1 SGHNT, CDR2 YYREEE (reference sequence). CDR3 in amino acids: CASSLGGPETQYF. CDR3 in DNA: TGTGCCAGCAGCTTAGGGGGCCCAGAGACCCAGTACTTC. Based on the CDR3 plus reference TRBV5-4 and TRBJ2-5, the full variable domain is ETGVTQSPTHLIKTRGQQVTLRCSSQSGHNTVSWYQQALGQGPQFIFQYYREEENGRGNFPPRFSGLQFPNYSSELNVNALELDDSALYLCASSLGGPETQYFGPGTRLLVL.